These 29 T cell receptor beta chains were all obtained from the same sample, sequenced in a study of T cell changes during pregnancy in multiple sclerosis (dated by TCRdb to about 2019). Libraries were built with the immunoSEQ multiplex PCR assay. What TCRdb holds here is the immuneACCESS table cut down to in-frame rearrangements. Part of the clones is not present; checked against another copy, under half of the missing clones reflect an unresolved V gene, and the others are unexplained. A total of tens of thousands of clones appear in this sample, 93% of them only once. The leading ten clones occupy under 3% of the sample. The source material was peripheral blood, sampled in the second trimester of pregnancy. The receptors were sampled from a female donor with multiple sclerosis, enrolled in a pregnancy study.

The chain has TRBV5-6 and TRBJ1-5; 9 bases are a match to TRBD1. The CDR3 consists of 16 residues. Germline-derived CDR1 and CDR2 are SGHDT and YYEEEE. V shed 3 bases and J 0 bases; nucleotides not matched to a gene: 4. This chain's CDR3 is CASSSGQGDSNQPQHF. The CDR3 DNA sequence: TGTGCCAGCAGCTCGGGACAGGGAGATAGCAATCAGCCCCAGCATTTT.

V gene TRBV28 combines with J gene TRBJ2-3; D uncertain. Germline V gives CDR1 MDHEN, CDR2 SYDVKM. This CDR3 comprises 15 residues. The ends were cut back, 3 bases at V and 2 bases at J, with 12 bases in the middle. This CDR3 reads CASSFLDSDTDTQYF. The CDR3 DNA reads TGTGCCAGCAGTTTCCTAGACTCAGACACAGATACGCAGTATTTT. The full variable domain, with the rest looked up from reference TRBV28 and TRBJ2-3, is DVKVTQSSRYLVKRTGEKVFLECVQDMDHENMFWYRQDPGLGLRLIYFSYDVKMKEKGDIPEGYSVSREKKERFSLILESASTNQTSMYLCASSFLDSDTDTQYFGPGTRLTVL.

The chain has TRBV2 and TRBJ1-1, with 7 bases that match TRBD1. This CDR3 is built from 14 residues. The V gene's germline CDR1 is SNHLY and CDR2 FYNNEI. V dropped 3 bases and J dropped 6; count of bases not matched to a gene: 7. CDR3: CASSEGRGVAEAFF. The CDR3 nucleotides are TGTGCCAGCAGTGAGGGCAGGGGGGTAGCTGAAGCTTTCTTT.

The rearrangement uses TRBV9 and TRBJ1-3; possible D gene TRBD1, 6 bases. This CDR3 has 16 residues. V was trimmed by 4 bases and J by 0 bases, leaving 14 bases between them. Germline values: CDR1 SGDLS, CDR2 YYNGEE. CDR3 loop: CASSSATGLSGNTIYF. In DNA, the CDR3 is TGTGCCAGCAGCTCAGCTACAGGGCTCTCTGGAAACACCATATATTTT. Full variable domain (outside the CDR3, taken from reference TRBV9 and TRBJ1-3): DSGVTQTPKHLITATGQRVTLRCSPRSGDLSVYWYQQSLDQGLQFLIQYYNGEERAKGNILERFSAQQFPDLHSELNLSSLELGDSALYFCASSSATGLSGNTIYFGEGSWLTVV.

CDR3 bases: TGTGCCACAGGCGGGAGGACGGGGCAGTCTGGAAACACCATATATTTT. Its protein is CATGGRTGQSGNTIYF. V is TRBV15 and J is TRBJ1-3, with D perhaps matching TRBD1 (5 bases). This CDR3 region has 16 residues. Per germline, CDR1 LNHNV and CDR2 YYDKDF (reference sequence). V was shortened by 9 bases and J by 1 base, with 19 bases between the two germline ends.

The chain has TRBV30 and TRBJ2-3, with 11 bases identical to TRBD2. The trim removed 2 bases at V and 5 bases at J, leaving 6 bases unmatched. CDR3 length: 15 residues. Germline V lookup: CDR1 GTSNPN, CDR2 SVGIG (reference sequence). The CDR3 nucleotides are TGTGCCTGGAGTCGTAGCGGGGGGGCCGGAGATACGCAGTATTTT. Protein: CAWSRSGGAGDTQYF. The whole variable domain, remainder taken from reference TRBV30 and TRBJ2-3, is SQTIHQWPATLVQPVGSPLSLECTVEGTSNPNLYWYRQAAGRGLQLLFYSVGIGQISSEVPQNLSASRPQDRQFILSSKKLLLSDSGFYLCAWSRSGGAGDTQYFGPGTRLTVL.

The chain employs TRBV6-5 and TRBJ1-3; maybe TRBD1 (6 bases). Deletions cut 2 bases from V and 1 base from J, with 12 bases between. This CDR3 is built from 16 residues. CDR1 is MNHEY, CDR2 SVGAGI, per germline. CDR3 bases: TGTGCCAGCAGTTACGCGGGAGGGGGGTCTGGAAACACCATATATTTT. Its protein product is CASSYAGGGSGNTIYF.

The gene calls are TRBV7-2 and TRBJ1-1, with D possibly matching TRBD1 (6 bases). CDR1 and CDR2 (germline): SGHTA, FQGNSA. The CDR3 has 14 residues. Between the trimmed V and J ends, which lost 1 base and 1 base, there was a span of 7 bases. The DNA for the CDR3 is TGTGCCAGCAGCTTAGACAGGGAGAACACTGAAGCTTTCTTT. Its translation is CASSLDRENTEAFF.

In its sample, this clone was seen once. The rearrangement joins TRBV12-5 to TRBJ1-1, with D possibly being TRBD1 (6 bases). The V end was cut by 3 bases, the J end by 4 bases, with 12 bases between. Germline V gives CDR1 LGHNT, CDR2 FRNRAP. The CDR3 consists of 14 residues. CDR3 DNA sequence: TGTGCTAGTGGTTTACAGGGCGCGTTCACTGAAGCTTTCTTT. Translated, it gives CASGLQGAFTEAFF.

The chain couples TRBV30 to TRBJ2-5, with D tentatively TRBD2 (6 bases). V was trimmed by 6 bases and J by 9 bases, leaving 23 bases between them. The CDR3 is 14 amino acids. Germline CDR1 is GTSNPN and CDR2 is SVGIG (reference sequence). The CDR3 DNA reads TGTGCCTGTGGAGGGGTGACCCGTGCCTCCTCCCAGTACTTC. Encoded protein: CACGGVTRASSQYF.

The genes are TRBV6-4 and TRBJ2-3, with D tentatively TRBD2 (7 bases). The CDR3 length is 14 residues. Germline V CDR1 and CDR2: MRHNA, SNTAGT. Trimming pared 2 bases from V and 4 bases from J, leaving 10 bases between. The CDR3 loop is CASSDGGAADTQYF. CDR3 bases: TGTGCCAGCAGTGACGGGGGGGCCGCAGATACGCAGTATTTT.

The chain combines TRBV19 with TRBJ2-2; 8 bases line up with TRBD1. Germline CDR1 reads LNHDA; CDR2 reads SQIVND (reference sequence). V shed 7 bases and J 3 bases; nucleotides not matched to a gene: 10. The CDR3 extends over 16 amino acids. The CDR3 bases are TGTGCCAGTAAGATCTCAGGGGGCGCTGACACCGGGGAGCTGTTTTTT. The encoded protein is CASKISGGADTGELFF.

The chain has TRBV2 and TRBJ1-2, with D maybe TRBD1 (6 bases). The CDR3 is 18 residues long. Germline CDR1 reads SNHLY; CDR2 reads FYNNEI. Trimming took off 2 bases at V and 7 bases at J, with 26 bases between the two ends. CDR3 DNA: TGTGCCAGCAGTGAACAAGGTGGGGGCGTCGGGTTTTCAATTGGCTACACCTTC. Encoded protein: CASSEQGGGVGFSIGYTF.

This chain joins TRBV18 and TRBJ2-7; TRBD1 is a possible D gene (5 bases). With 6 bases removed from V and 5 bases from J, the gap between germline ends came to 14 bases. Germline V gene sequence: CDR1 KGHSH, CDR2 LQKENI. The length of the CDR3 is 13 residues. The CDR3 protein is CASSHSDSHEQYF. As DNA, the CDR3 is TGTGCCAGCTCGCATTCCGACAGTCACGAGCAGTACTTC. The variable domain in full, with the rest retrieved from reference TRBV18 and TRBJ2-7, is NAGVMQNPRHLVRRRGQEARLRCSPMKGHSHVYWYRQLPEEGLKFMVYLQKENIIDESGMPKERFSAEFPKEGPSILRIQQVVRGDSAAYFCASSHSDSHEQYFGPGTRLTVT.

The chain couples TRBV19 to TRBJ1-1; 8 nucleotides agree with TRBD1. The length of the CDR3 is 14 residues. Trimming took 5 bases from V and 4 from J; bases not matched to a gene: 6. Germline V gene data show CDR1 as LNHDA and CDR2 as SQIVND (reference sequence). The CDR3 loop is CASSPLTGVTEAFF. Written as DNA, the CDR3 is TGTGCCAGTAGTCCCTTGACAGGGGTCACTGAAGCTTTCTTT.

The gene calls are TRBV20-1 and TRBJ2-4, with TRBD2 as a possible D gene (5 bases). V dropped 0 bases and J dropped 16 bases, with 13 bases sitting between them. CDR1 is DFQATT, CDR2 SNEGSKA, per germline (reference sequence). This CDR3 has 11 residues. CDR3 residues: CSARDPRGLYF. For the CDR3, the DNA is TGCAGTGCTAGAGATCCCCGTGGACTTTACTTC.

V is TRBV6-1 and J is TRBJ2-7; D uncertain. Trimming removed 4 bases from V and 2 bases from J, with 12 bases in between. CDR1 is MNHNS, CDR2 SASEGT, per germline. This CDR3 region has 14 residues. CDR3 in DNA: TGTGCCAGCAGTGTGAGGAGCCGCCCCTACGAGCAGTACTTC. Translation: CASSVRSRPYEQYF.

The rearrangement uses TRBV15 and TRBJ1-1, with D possibly being TRBD1 (5 bases). Germline CDR1 reads LNHNV; CDR2 reads YYDKDF (reference sequence). This CDR3 contains 16 residues. V dropped 4 bases and J dropped 3 bases, with 18 bases sitting between them. The DNA of the CDR3 is TGTGCCACCAGCACCGAGGCGCAGGGCTTAGACACTGAAGCTTTCTTT. Protein product: CATSTEAQGLDTEAFF.

The chain has TRBV6-5 and TRBJ1-1, with a weak D call TRBD1 (5 bases). V was trimmed by 2 bases and J by 3 bases, leaving 7 bases between them. Germline-derived CDR1 and CDR2 are MNHEY and SVGAGI. The CDR3 totals 13 residues. CDR3 in amino acids: CASSYAGHTEAFF. CDR3 DNA sequence: TGTGCCAGCAGTTACGCAGGGCACACTGAAGCTTTCTTT.

The chain employs TRBV13 and TRBJ2-7; D call uncertain. Germline-derived CDR1 and CDR2 are PRHDT and FYEKMQ (reference sequence). This CDR3 spans 15 amino acids. V dropped 4 bases and J dropped 2 bases, with 15 bases sitting between them. Written as DNA, the CDR3 is TGTGCCAGCAGCTCGCTCCTGCGTTCCCCCTACGAGCAGTACTTC. This encodes CASSSLLRSPYEQYF.

The chain recombines TRBV15 with TRBJ2-3; possible D gene TRBD2, 6 bases. This CDR3 has 15 amino acids. V was cut by 5 bases and J by 2 bases, with 14 bases left in between. Per the germline V gene, CDR1 is LNHNV and CDR2 is YYDKDF (reference sequence). CDR3 DNA sequence: TGTGCCACCAGCCCAGTTGGGGGGACCACAGATACGCAGTATTTT. Protein product: CATSPVGGTTDTQYF.

The chain joins TRBV30 to TRBJ1-2, with D possibly TRBD1 on 5 matching bases. The germline V and J ends were trimmed by 2 bases and 5 bases, with 15 bases remaining between them. The CDR3 sequence is 14 residues long. Germline V gives CDR1 GTSNPN, CDR2 SVGIG (reference sequence). The DNA for the CDR3 is TGTGCCTGGAGTACACACAGGTTAGAGTATGGCTACACCTTC. It translates to CAWSTHRLEYGYTF.

V usage is TRBV6-5 and J usage is TRBJ2-2; possible D gene TRBD1, 5 bases. CDR3 size: 14 residues. The germline gives CDR1 MNHEY, CDR2 SVGAGI. Trimming cost V 0 bases and J 5 bases, with 7 bases left between them. CDR3 sequence: CASSYSDRTGELFF. The DNA of the CDR3 is TGTGCCAGCAGTTACTCCGACAGAACCGGGGAGCTGTTTTTT.

The V call is TRBV11-2, the J call TRBJ2-3; 8 positions agree with TRBD2. With V trimmed by 4 bases and J by 6 bases, 0 bases remained unmatched. The CDR3 extends over 12 amino acids. Germline V lookup: CDR1 SGHAT, CDR2 FQNNGV. This CDR3 reads CASSSGGDTQYF. The CDR3 coding sequence is TGTGCCAGCAGCTCGGGGGGGGATACGCAGTATTTT.

This chain uses TRBV7-9 with TRBJ2-7; TRBD1 aligns across 7 bases. The CDR3 length is 13 residues. The V and J ends lost 5 bases and 3 bases, in that order; junction bases with no gene match: 4. Germline loops: CDR1 SEHNR, CDR2 FQNEAQ (reference sequence). In DNA, the CDR3 is TGTGCCAGCAGCCGGGACAGCAGCTACGAGCAGTACTTC. Its protein is CASSRDSSYEQYF.

The chain combines TRBV25-1 with TRBJ2-5; D gene unclear. The CDR3 runs to 14 residues. V lost 3 bases and J lost 8, with 16 bases in between. Per germline, CDR1 MGHDK and CDR2 SYGVNS. Here the CDR3 reads CASSDLQDKRTQYF. In DNA, the CDR3 is TGTGCCAGCAGTGACCTACAAGACAAGAGAACCCAGTACTTC.

For the CDR3, the DNA is TGTGCCAGCATCGAGTCAATAGTCCCCGGGACTGAAGCTTTCTTT. Amino acids: CASIESIVPGTEAFF. The chain employs TRBV2 and TRBJ1-1; D uncertain. From germline, CDR1 is SNHLY and CDR2 FYNNEI. V lost 7 bases, J lost 5 bases, and 20 bases lay in between. The length of the CDR3 is 15 residues.

The chain recombines TRBV6-1 with TRBJ1-2, with D hard to call. This CDR3 has 12 residues. Germline V gives CDR1 MNHNS, CDR2 SASEGT. The V end was cut by 6 bases, the J end by 14 bases, with 19 bases between. As DNA, the CDR3 is TGTGCCAGCAGGGTGAGAGGGAGGGTAACAACCTTC. Translating gives CASRVRGRVTTF.

The chain uses TRBV6-6 and TRBJ1-2, with TRBD1 identical over 8 bases. The germline V gene has CDR1 MNHNY and CDR2 SVGAGI (reference sequence). CDR3 length: 14 residues. The junction had 8 bases not matched to a gene; V was cut back by 7 bases and J by 4 bases. CDR3 DNA sequence: TGTGCCAGCAACCCAGGGGGCGCTGGCTATGGCTACACCTTC. Translated, it gives CASNPGGAGYGYTF.